The 30 T cell receptor beta chains below all came from one sample that was sequenced in a study of patients and donors after allogeneic stem cell transplantation. TCRdb re-called the RT-PCR reads through MiXCR, storing one row per CDR3 protein. The table has almost 90,000 distinct CDR3 sequences, approximately 5% seen once. The sample comprised blood, either unsorted or a sorted T cell fraction (not recorded which). These receptors all come from a human donor who was either an allogeneic HSCT recipient or a stem cell or donor lymphocyte infusion donor (not recorded which). It is not recorded whose cells these are; they may come from a transplant donor.

This clonotype occurred a few times. Written as DNA, the CDR3 is TGTGCCAGCAGTCCACCCCCGACCCCTTATGAAAAACTGTTTTTT. This translates into CASSPPPTPYEKLFF. The chain uses TRBV28 and TRBJ1-4; D is ambiguous. CDR1 is MDHEN, CDR2 SYDVKM, per germline. The V end was cut by 5 bases, the J end by 6 bases, with 16 bases between. There are 15 residues in the CDR3.

This clonotype has only a few counts. The rearrangement links TRBV15 to TRBJ1-1; 9 nucleotides agree with TRBD1. CDR3 length: 15 amino acids. Germline V CDR1 and CDR2: LNHNV, YYDKDF (reference sequence). V lost 2 bases, J lost 5 bases, and 6 bases stayed unmatched. The CDR3 DNA sequence: TGTGCCACCAGCAGACCGGGACAGGGAAGGACTGAAGCTTTCTTT. It specifies CATSRPGQGRTEAFF.

This clonotype was counted at least ten times. The chain carries TRBV29-1 and TRBJ2-7; 12 bases agree with TRBD2. J was trimmed by 3 bases and V by 6 bases; bases with no gene match: 15. The length of the CDR3 is 17 residues. Germline V gene data show CDR1 as SQVTM and CDR2 as ANQGSEA. The CDR3 loop is CSVLAGGPEIFRYEQYF. CDR3 in DNA: TGCAGCGTGCTAGCGGGAGGGCCGGAAATATTTCGCTACGAGCAGTACTTC.

This clonotype was counted many times. This chain uses TRBV7-2 with TRBJ1-4; possible D gene TRBD1, 5 bases. Germline loops: CDR1 SGHTA, CDR2 FQGNSA. This CDR3 is 12 amino acids long. The V gene lost 5 bases and the J gene lost 7 bases, with 8 bases spanning the gap. This chain's CDR3 is CASSPQGEKLFF. The CDR3 nucleotides read TGTGCCAGCAGCCCCCAGGGTGAAAAACTGTTTTTT.

This clonotype was picked up many times. V and J are TRBV29-1 and TRBJ2-3; 8 nucleotides match TRBD2. The germline gives CDR1 SQVTM, CDR2 ANQGSEA. The CDR3 length is 13 residues. The ends lost 7 bases at V and 3 bases at J; junction bases unmatched: 6. The CDR3 here is CSAPGLVTDTQYF. The CDR3 DNA is TGCAGCGCTCCGGGACTAGTAACAGATACGCAGTATTTT.

There are many counts of this clonotype. The rearrangement uses TRBV5-1 and TRBJ2-7; D is undetermined. Germline loops: CDR1 SGHRS, CDR2 YFSETQ. This CDR3 has 14 residues. The germline V and J ends were trimmed by 6 bases and 5 bases, with 18 bases remaining between them. Written as DNA, the CDR3 is TGCGCCAGCAAATTTAGGGATTTTTCCCACGAGCAGTACTTC. It translates to CASKFRDFSHEQYF.

This clonotype was seen ten or more times. This sequence joins TRBV6-1 and TRBJ1-6, with a weak D call TRBD1 (6 bases). Trimming removed 8 bases at V and 6 bases at J, with 14 bases between. Germline V gene sequence: CDR1 MNHNS, CDR2 SASEGT. This CDR3 is built from 14 residues. CDR3 in amino acids: CASRGSDSNSPLHF. The DNA of the CDR3 is TGTGCCAGCCGGGGGTCGGACAGTAATTCACCCCTCCACTTT.

This clonotype was seen a handful of times. V and J are TRBV12-3 or TRBV12-4 and TRBJ2-1; D may be TRBD2 (8 bases). Trimming shortened V by 10 bases and J by 6 bases, and 25 bases separated the two germline ends. This CDR3 is built from 16 residues. CDR3 in DNA: TGTGCCACCAGGGCCCGGGGGGGGGGACAGACCAATGAGCAGTTCTTC. Protein: CATRARGGGQTNEQFF.

This clonotype was seen repeatedly, ten times or more. In nucleotides, the CDR3 is TGTGCCAGCAGTTTAGCGGGGGGGCGGACTGAAGCTTTCTTT. This codes for CASSLAGGRTEAFF. V and J are TRBV12-3 or TRBV12-4 and TRBJ1-1; possible D gene TRBD1, 6 bases. The CDR3 is 14 amino acids. V was trimmed by 0 bases and J by 5 bases, leaving 10 bases between them.

This clonotype was observed a handful of times. The chain uses TRBV7-2 and TRBJ2-7; no clear D. Between the trimmed V and J ends, which lost 5 bases and 4 bases, there was a span of 21 bases. Germline assignment: CDR1 SGHTA and CDR2 FQGNSA. The CDR3 runs to 16 residues. The CDR3 bases are TGTGCCAGCAGCCGCTCGTCGGGCCGCGCTCGTTACGAGCAGTACTTC. Its translation: CASSRSSGRARYEQYF.

This clonotype was seen repeatedly, ten times or more. In DNA form, the CDR3 reads TGTGCCAGCAGCTCGACAGAGACCCAGTACTTC. This sequence encodes CASSSTETQYF. The chain couples TRBV7-9 to TRBJ2-5; D call uncertain. The CDR3 runs to 11 residues. The germline CDR1 and CDR2 sequences are SEHNR and FQNEAQ (reference sequence). Trimming took 4 bases from V and 4 from J, leaving 4 bases between them.

This clonotype appeared many times. The rearrangement joins TRBV5-4 to TRBJ2-1; D is ambiguous. Germline V gives CDR1 SGHNT, CDR2 YYREEE (reference sequence). The CDR3 has 13 residues. Trimming removed 3 bases from V and 10 bases from J, with 14 bases in between. The CDR3 loop reads CASSSSSLGEQFF. CDR3 coding DNA: TGTGCCAGCAGCTCCAGTTCTCTAGGGGAGCAGTTCTTC.

This clonotype was detected many times. V is TRBV28 and J is TRBJ2-7, with D perhaps TRBD1 (6 bases). V was clipped by 6 bases and J by 2 bases, with 20 bases between them. From germline, CDR1 is MDHEN and CDR2 SYDVKM. The CDR3 totals 16 residues. The CDR3 DNA reads TGTGCCAGCAGGGCCCCGGGCCAGGGGCCAACCTACGAGCAGTACTTC. Its protein is CASRAPGQGPTYEQYF.

This clonotype was counted ten times or more. The chain employs TRBV5-6 and TRBJ1-4; 7 nucleotides line up with TRBD1. The germline V gene encodes CDR1 SGHDT and CDR2 YYEEEE. The ends lost 2 bases at V and 1 base at J; junction bases unmatched: 5. This CDR3 has 16 amino acids. The CDR3 DNA follows: TGTGCCAGCAGCTTCGGACAGGAGAAAACTAATGAAAAACTGTTTTTT. Amino acids: CASSFGQEKTNEKLFF. Complete variable domain (other parts from reference TRBV5-6 and TRBJ1-4): DAGVTQSPTHLIKTRGQQVTLRCSPKSGHDTVSWYQQALGQGPQFIFQYYEEEERQRGNFPDRFSGHQFPNYSSELNVNALLLGDSALYLCASSFGQEKTNEKLFFGSGTQLSVL.

This clonotype has more than one count but fewer than ten. The chain employs TRBV12-5 and TRBJ2-5; D not resolved. The CDR3 runs 11 residues. Germline V lookup: CDR1 LGHNT, CDR2 FRNRAP. V was cut by 7 bases and J by 5 bases, with 8 bases left in between. The CDR3 loop reads CASESAETQYF. In DNA, the CDR3 is TGTGCTAGTGAGTCAGCGGAGACCCAGTACTTC.

This clonotype was detected ten times or more. This chain links TRBV5-1 with TRBJ1-1; D perhaps matches TRBD1 (6 bases). The CDR3 runs 13 residues. Germline CDR1 reads SGHRS; CDR2 reads YFSETQ. Trimming took 2 bases from V and 7 from J, leaving 12 bases between them. The CDR3 region has the DNA TGCGCCAGCAGCTTCGGGGGCGCAAGTGAAGCTTTCTTT. This encodes CASSFGGASEAFF.

This chain links TRBV6-1 with TRBJ2-1; unclear D gene. CDR1 MNHNS and CDR2 SASEGT come from the germline V gene. The CDR3 is made up of 16 amino acids. The V gene lost 10 bases and the J gene lost 1 base, with 20 bases spanning the gap. CDR3 protein: CATHRVAALSYNEQFF. CDR3 sequence (DNA): TGTGCCACGCACAGAGTGGCGGCACTATCCTACAATGAGCAGTTCTTC.

This clonotype was observed a few times. V is TRBV5-1 and J is TRBJ1-4; 8 bases fit TRBD1. J lost 2 bases, V lost 0 bases, and 0 bases had no gene match. Germline V gene lookup returns CDR1 SGHRS and CDR2 YFSETQ. This CDR3 contains 15 residues. The CDR3 is CASSLGQGTNEKLFF. The CDR3 DNA is TGCGCCAGCAGCTTGGGACAGGGGACTAATGAAAAACTGTTTTTT.

This clonotype was observed at least ten times. This chain's CDR3 is CASSPPNRGLSYNEQFF. The CDR3, as DNA: TGTGCCAGCTCACCACCGAACAGGGGGCTATCGTACAATGAGCAGTTCTTC. The chain joins TRBV18 to TRBJ2-1; 9 positions match TRBD1. The CDR3 has 17 residues. After removal of 0 bases from V and 4 bases from J, the junction contained 7 bases not matched to a gene. The germline V gene encodes CDR1 KGHSH and CDR2 LQKENI.

This clonotype appeared many times. This chain links TRBV5-1 with TRBJ2-3, with D perhaps matching TRBD2 (6 bases). The CDR3 runs 15 residues. V dropped 3 bases and J dropped 1 base, with 12 bases sitting between them. Germline V CDR1 and CDR2: SGHRS, YFSETQ. The CDR3 coding sequence is TGCGCCAGCAGCTCCCGGGCTAGCGGCACAGATACGCAGTATTTT. It encodes CASSSRASGTDTQYF. The variable domain in full, completed from reference TRBV5-1 and TRBJ2-3, reads KAGVTQTPRYLIKTRGQQVTLSCSPISGHRSVSWYQQTPGQGLQFLFEYFSETQRNKGNFPGRFSGRQFSNSRSEMNVSTLELGDSALYLCASSSRASGTDTQYFGPGTRLTVL.

This rearrangement joins TRBV19 to TRBJ1-2; weak D call: TRBD1 (6 bases). This CDR3 has 14 amino acids. With 3 bases removed from V and 2 bases from J, the gap between germline ends came to 10 bases. Germline loops: CDR1 LNHDA, CDR2 SQIVND (reference sequence). The CDR3 protein is CASSIRTVNYGYTF. The CDR3 nucleotides are TGTGCCAGTAGTATTCGGACAGTCAACTATGGCTACACCTTC.

The chain links TRBV18 to TRBJ2-1; perhaps TRBD1 as D (5 bases). Trimming cost V 6 bases and J 9 bases, with 15 bases left between them. CDR1 is KGHSH and CDR2 is LQKENI in the germline V gene. This CDR3 comprises 13 residues. CDR3 sequence reads: CASSPDTGVEQFF. CDR3 DNA sequence: TGTGCCAGCTCCCCTGATACAGGAGTTGAGCAGTTCTTC.

This clonotype was found many times. The rearrangement uses TRBV5-1 and TRBJ1-2; tentative D call: TRBD1 (5 bases). Germline values: CDR1 SGHRS, CDR2 YFSETQ. The CDR3 length is 12 residues. V was shortened by 4 bases and J by 4 bases, with 8 bases between the two germline ends. CDR3 residues: CASSRDAYGYTF. CDR3 coding DNA: TGCGCCAGCAGCCGGGACGCCTATGGCTACACCTTC.

This clonotype has at least ten counts. The CDR3 DNA follows: TGCAGTGCTGCCAGTCAGGGGGTTGATACGCAGTATTTT. Protein product: CSAASQGVDTQYF. This chain connects TRBV20-1 to TRBJ2-3, with 7 positions matching TRBD1. Germline trimming cut 5 bases from V and 6 bases from J; bases unmatched to any gene: 8. In germline, CDR1 is DFQATT, CDR2 SNEGSKA (reference sequence). The CDR3 runs to 13 residues.

This clonotype was observed a few times. V is TRBV18 and J is TRBJ2-3; no clear D. Looked up from germline, CDR1 is KGHSH and CDR2 is LQKENI. The V end lost 6 bases, the J end lost 0 bases, and 10 bases lay between the germline ends. The CDR3 extends over 14 amino acids. CDR3 nucleotide sequence: TGTGCCAGCTCCCCGTCGGCTAGCACAGATACGCAGTATTTT. Translation: CASSPSASTDTQYF.

The sample holds many counts of this clonotype. The rearrangement links TRBV20-1 to TRBJ2-7; 8 bases map to TRBD1. The CDR3 consists of 13 residues. Per the germline V gene, CDR1 is DFQATT and CDR2 is SNEGSKA (reference sequence). The CDR3 bases are TGCAGCCAGAAGCGACAGGGGAATTACGAGCAGTACTTC. Encoded protein: CSQKRQGNYEQYF.

This clonotype was counted ten times or more. The gene calls are TRBV14 and TRBJ2-1; 8 nucleotides align to TRBD2. V lost 4 bases and J lost 8; bases outside the gene matches: 10. CDR3 length: 15 amino acids. In germline, CDR1 is SGHDN, CDR2 FVKESK. CDR3 DNA sequence: TGTGCCAGCAGCCCAATAGCGGGACTTGACGATGAGCAGTTCTTC. This gives the protein CASSPIAGLDDEQFF.

This clonotype was found a few times. V is TRBV5-1 and J is TRBJ1-6; TRBD1 matches 9 bases. The V gene end was trimmed by 4 bases and the J gene end by 9 bases; junction bases not matched to a gene: 8. There are 15 residues in the CDR3. Germline-derived CDR1 and CDR2 are SGHRS and YFSETQ. This chain's CDR3 is CASSGTGGGRSPLHF. The CDR3 nucleotides are TGCGCCAGCAGCGGAACAGGGGGCGGCCGTTCACCCCTCCACTTT. Supplemented by reference TRBV5-1 and TRBJ1-6, the full variable domain reads KAGVTQTPRYLIKTRGQQVTLSCSPISGHRSVSWYQQTPGQGLQFLFEYFSETQRNKGNFPGRFSGRQFSNSRSEMNVSTLELGDSALYLCASSGTGGGRSPLHFGNGTRLTVT.

This clonotype has ten or more counts. The chain uses TRBV5-4 and TRBJ2-7, with TRBD2 as a possible D gene (7 bases). CDR3 length: 14 amino acids. Germline V CDR1 and CDR2: SGHNT, YYREEE (reference sequence). Deletions cut 2 bases from V and 4 bases from J, with 13 bases between. CDR3 residues: CASSLGGAQYEQYF. The DNA for the CDR3 is TGTGCCAGCAGCTTAGGGGGGGCGCAGTACGAGCAGTACTTC.

This clonotype was counted ten times or more. The rearrangement uses TRBV6-1 and TRBJ1-1; tentative D call: TRBD1 (5 bases). CDR1 is MNHNS, CDR2 SASEGT, per germline. The CDR3 is made up of 13 amino acids. Deletions cut 6 bases from V and 5 bases from J, with 13 bases between. The CDR3 DNA is TGTGCCAGCAGCTGGGACCCCTCTACTGAAGCTTTCTTT. It is translated as CASSWDPSTEAFF.